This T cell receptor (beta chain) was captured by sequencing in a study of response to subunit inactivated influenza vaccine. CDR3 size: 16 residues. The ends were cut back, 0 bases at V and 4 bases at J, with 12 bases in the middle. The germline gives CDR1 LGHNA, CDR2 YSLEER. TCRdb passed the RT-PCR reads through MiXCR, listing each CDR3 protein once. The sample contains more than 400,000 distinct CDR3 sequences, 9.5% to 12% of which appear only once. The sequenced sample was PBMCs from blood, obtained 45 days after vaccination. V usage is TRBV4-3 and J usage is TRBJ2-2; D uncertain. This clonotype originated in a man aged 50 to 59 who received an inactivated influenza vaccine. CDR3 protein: CASSQEANIRTGELFF. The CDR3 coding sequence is TGCGCCAGCAGCCAAGAGGCTAACATTCGCACCGGGGAGCTGTTTTTT.